A single sample is the source of the 18 T cell receptor beta chains below, sequenced in a study of control samples from healthy donors and cancer patients. Sequenced by immunoSEQ multiplex PCR; TCRdb stores in-frame clones only, minus some. Seen here are 190,000 or so clones, about 93% observed once, and the top ten hold roughly 1.6%. Material: blood. The source is a man aged 18 to 30 in good health.

The rearrangement joins TRBV12-5 to TRBJ1-2; D not resolved. V was cut by 2 bases and J by 8 bases, with 12 bases left in between. Germline CDR1 is LGHNT and CDR2 is FRNRAP. The CDR3 sequence is 13 residues long. As DNA, the CDR3 is TGTGCTAGTGGTTTGATCGAAGGTGGAGGCTACACCTTC. It is translated as CASGLIEGGGYTF.

The V and J genes are TRBV20-1 and TRBJ2-7; possible D gene TRBD2, 6 bases. In germline, CDR1 is DFQATT, CDR2 SNEGSKA (reference sequence). The V and J ends lost 6 bases and 6 bases respectively, with 18 bases between them. This CDR3 spans 13 amino acids. The CDR3 region has the DNA TGCAGTGCCAGTTGGTTGGAGGGGCGCGAGCAGTACTTC. Its translation: CSASWLEGREQYF.

This clone was detected ten times or more. The CDR3 DNA reads as TGTGCCAGCAGCCAAGGAATTTCTCGCTACGAGCAGTACTTC. Amino acid sequence: CASSQGISRYEQYF. V gene TRBV4-2 combines with J gene TRBJ2-7; D uncertain. The CDR3 consists of 14 residues. Germline CDR1 is LGHNA and CDR2 is YNFKEQ. The germline V and J ends were trimmed by 1 base and 3 bases, with 10 bases remaining between them.

This rearrangement joins TRBV3-1 (or the pseudogene TRBV3-2) to TRBJ1-1; no clear D. CDR1 is LGHDT, CDR2 YNNKEL, per germline (reference sequence). This CDR3 is built from 13 residues. Deletions cut 4 bases from V and 4 bases from J, with 10 bases between. The CDR3 coding sequence is TGTGCCAGCAGCCTCCCTTTTACCACTGAAGCTTTCTTT. Its translation is CASSLPFTTEAFF.

This chain links TRBV18 with TRBJ1-2, with unresolved D. The CDR3 covers 13 residues. Trimming removed 0 bases from V and 4 bases from J, with 6 bases in between. CDR1 is KGHSH, CDR2 LQKENI, per germline. CDR3 DNA: TGTGCCAGCTCACCACCGGGGTTCTATGGCTACACCTTC. Protein sequence: CASSPPGFYGYTF. The whole variable domain, filled in from reference TRBV18 and TRBJ1-2, reads NAGVMQNPRHLVRRRGQEARLRCSPMKGHSHVYWYRQLPEEGLKFMVYLQKENIIDESGMPKERFSAEFPKEGPSILRIQQVVRGDSAAYFCASSPPGFYGYTFGSGTRLTVV.

Concerning this clone itself: This CDR3 is also generated by other DNA sequences in the sample. The DNA of the CDR3 is TGCGCCAGCAGCTTGGGTGGCACAGATACGCAGTATTTT. It codes for CASSLGGTDTQYF. The chain employs TRBV5-1 and TRBJ2-3; D is uncertain. V dropped 0 bases and J dropped 1 base, with 3 bases sitting between them. There are 13 residues in the CDR3. CDR1 is SGHRS and CDR2 is YFSETQ in the germline V gene.

The J gene is TRBJ1-1, the V gene TRBV18; D ambiguous. This CDR3 comprises 14 residues. Trimming took 5 bases from V and 3 from J, leaving 13 bases between them. The germline V gene encodes CDR1 KGHSH and CDR2 LQKENI. CDR3 loop: CASSTGFQYTEAFF. DNA of the CDR3: TGTGCCAGCTCAACGGGTTTCCAGTACACTGAAGCTTTCTTT.

This chain connects TRBV6-5 to TRBJ2-2, with 7 bases matching TRBD2. The CDR3 covers 15 residues. Germline V gene sequence: CDR1 MNHEY, CDR2 SVGAGI. Trimming removed 6 bases from V and 3 bases from J; junction bases left unmatched: 7. The CDR3 spells CASRSMGGDTGELFF. CDR3 in DNA: TGTGCCAGCAGATCAATGGGAGGGGACACCGGGGAGCTGTTTTTT.

V usage is TRBV9 and J usage is TRBJ1-1; possible D gene TRBD1, 6 bases. Trimming shortened V by 4 bases and J by 1 base, and 11 bases separated the two germline ends. Germline V gene data show CDR1 as SGDLS and CDR2 as YYNGEE. The CDR3 runs to 14 residues. This CDR3 reads CASSPTRGNTEAFF. CDR3 nucleotides: TGTGCCAGCAGCCCTACCAGGGGGAACACTGAAGCTTTCTTT.

The rearrangement joins TRBV28 to TRBJ1-1; 11 bases align to TRBD1. Trimming removed 6 bases from V and 1 base from J; junction bases left unmatched: 4. Germline CDR1 MDHEN, CDR2 SYDVKM. The length of the CDR3 is 15 residues. The CDR3 DNA is TGTGCCAGCAGAGGACAGGGGGCCGGGAACACTGAAGCTTTCTTT. Amino acid sequence: CASRGQGAGNTEAFF.

The J gene is TRBJ1-5, the V gene TRBV24-1; tentatively, D is TRBD1 (6 bases). The V end was cut by 4 bases, the J end by 10 bases, with 16 bases between. The CDR3 runs to 14 residues. Germline CDR1 and CDR2: KGHDR and SFDVKD. CDR3 amino acids: CATSDHTGSVPQHF. In DNA form, the CDR3 reads TGTGCCACCAGTGACCATACAGGGAGTGTACCCCAGCATTTT.

The chain is built from TRBV27 and TRBJ2-2; D uncertain. There are 13 residues in the CDR3. Trimming removed 4 bases at V and 4 bases at J, with 7 bases between. Germline CDR1 is MNHEY and CDR2 is SMNVEV (reference sequence). CDR3: CASSYRFTGELFF. CDR3 nucleotides: TGTGCCAGCAGTTACCGGTTCACCGGGGAGCTGTTTTTT.

The chain couples TRBV5-4 to TRBJ1-2; TRBD1 matches 7 bases. The CDR3 covers 14 residues. V lost 7 bases and J lost 4; bases outside the gene matches: 10. Germline values: CDR1 SGHNT, CDR2 YYREEE (reference sequence). The DNA of the CDR3 is TGTGCCAGCTCCATACAGGGGTCGGTCTATGGCTACACCTTC. Its translation: CASSIQGSVYGYTF. The complete variable domain, with remaining parts taken from reference TRBV5-4 and TRBJ1-2, reads ETGVTQSPTHLIKTRGQQVTLRCSSQSGHNTVSWYQQALGQGPQFIFQYYREEENGRGNFPPRFSGLQFPNYSSELNVNALELDDSALYLCASSIQGSVYGYTFGSGTRLTVV.

This clone was counted once. The gene calls are TRBV11-2 and TRBJ2-7; 8 bases match TRBD1. Trimming removed 7 bases from V and 3 bases from J; junction bases left unmatched: 2. Germline CDR1 reads SGHAT; CDR2 reads FQNNGV. The CDR3 is 12 amino acids. The CDR3 reads CASNRGDYEQYF. In nucleotides, the CDR3 is TGTGCCAGCAACAGGGGGGACTACGAGCAGTACTTC.

The chain couples TRBV28 to TRBJ1-5, with D possibly TRBD1 on 6 matching bases. Germline V gene lookup returns CDR1 MDHEN and CDR2 SYDVKM. The CDR3 runs to 15 residues. V lost 2 bases and J 4 bases, leaving 12 bases between the germline ends. The DNA of the CDR3 is TGTGCCAGCAGTTTAGGAGGACAGACGAATCAGCCCCAGCATTTT. The encoded protein is CASSLGGQTNQPQHF.

This clone has only a few counts. The rearrangement joins TRBV5-1 to TRBJ2-3; D might be TRBD2 (5 bases). Per germline, CDR1 SGHRS and CDR2 YFSETQ. The CDR3 totals 13 residues. The germline V and J ends were trimmed by 4 bases and 5 bases, with 11 bases remaining between them. The CDR3 is CASSPGRGDTQYF. As DNA, the CDR3 is TGCGCCAGCAGCCCGGGCCGGGGAGATACGCAGTATTTT. Complete variable domain (other parts from reference TRBV5-1 and TRBJ2-3): KAGVTQTPRYLIKTRGQQVTLSCSPISGHRSVSWYQQTPGQGLQFLFEYFSETQRNKGNFPGRFSGRQFSNSRSEMNVSTLELGDSALYLCASSPGRGDTQYFGPGTRLTVL.

This sequence joins TRBV12-5 and TRBJ1-3; D is uncertain. CDR1 LGHNT and CDR2 FRNRAP come from the germline V gene. Trimming took off 6 bases at V and 0 bases at J, with 9 bases between the two ends. CDR3 length: 14 amino acids. Here the CDR3 DNA reads TGTGCTAGTGGCCGGTGGGACTCTGGAAACACCATATATTTT. Translation: CASGRWDSGNTIYF.

This chain joins TRBV10-3 and TRBJ1-6; D call uncertain. Germline-derived CDR1 and CDR2 are ENHRY and SYGVKD. The CDR3 runs to 11 residues. Trimming removed 6 bases at V and 12 bases at J, with 9 bases between. The CDR3 loop is CAIRSDGPLHF. The DNA of the CDR3 is TGTGCCATCAGGTCGGACGGACCCCTCCACTTT.